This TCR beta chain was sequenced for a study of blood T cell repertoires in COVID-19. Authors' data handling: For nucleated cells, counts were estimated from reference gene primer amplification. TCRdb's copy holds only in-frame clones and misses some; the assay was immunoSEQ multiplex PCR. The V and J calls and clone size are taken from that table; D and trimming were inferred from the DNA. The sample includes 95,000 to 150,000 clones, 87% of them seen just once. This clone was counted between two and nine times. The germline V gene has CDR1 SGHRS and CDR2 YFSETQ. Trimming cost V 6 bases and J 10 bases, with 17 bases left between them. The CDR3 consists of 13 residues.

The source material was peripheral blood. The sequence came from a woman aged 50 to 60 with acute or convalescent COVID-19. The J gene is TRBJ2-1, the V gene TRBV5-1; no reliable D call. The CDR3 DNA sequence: TGCGCCAGCACCGCGTTGCAGTACGGGGAGCAGTTCTTC. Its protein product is CASTALQYGEQFF. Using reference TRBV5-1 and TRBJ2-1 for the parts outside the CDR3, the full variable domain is KAGVTQTPRYLIKTRGQQVTLSCSPISGHRSVSWYQQTPGQGLQFLFEYFSETQRNKGNFPGRFSGRQFSNSRSEMNVSTLELGDSALYLCASTALQYGEQFFGPGTRLTVL.